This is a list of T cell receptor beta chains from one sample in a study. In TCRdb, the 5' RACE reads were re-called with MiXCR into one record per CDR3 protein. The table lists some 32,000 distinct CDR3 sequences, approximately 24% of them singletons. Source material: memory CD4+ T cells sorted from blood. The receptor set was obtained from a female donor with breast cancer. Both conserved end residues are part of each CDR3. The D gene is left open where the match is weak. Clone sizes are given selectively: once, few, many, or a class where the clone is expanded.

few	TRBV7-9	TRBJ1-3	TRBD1	TGTGCCAGCAGCTCGGACAGGGGTGGAAACACCATATATTTT	CASSSDRGGNTIYF
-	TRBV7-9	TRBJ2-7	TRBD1	TGTGTCAGCAGCTTTGTCCCTGGGACAGGGTACGACGAGCAGTACTTC	CVSSFVPGTGYDEQYF
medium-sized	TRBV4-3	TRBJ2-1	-	TGCGCCAGCAGCCGAGGGACGGGTTACAATGAGCAGTTCTTC	CASSRGTGYNEQFF
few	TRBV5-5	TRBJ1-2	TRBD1	TGTGCCAGCAGCTTGGACATCGTCTCAGGGGGCTATGGCTACACCTTC	CASSLDIVSGGYGYTF
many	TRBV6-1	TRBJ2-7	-	TGTGCCAGCAGGGGGTATGCGTCCTACGAGCAGTACTTC	CASRGYASYEQYF
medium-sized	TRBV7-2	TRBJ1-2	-	TGTGCCAGCAGCTTAAGACAGATCCACTATGGCTACACCTTC	CASSLRQIHYGYTF
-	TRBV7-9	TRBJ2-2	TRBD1	TGTGCCAGCAACGACAGGGGAGACACCGGGGAGCTGTTTTTT	CASNDRGDTGELFF
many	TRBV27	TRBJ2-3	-	TGTGCCAGCAGTTTTTCGGCCACAGATACGCAGTATTTT	CASSFSATDTQYF
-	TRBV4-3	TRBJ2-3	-	TGCGCCAGCAGCCAAGGGCCGGGAGTGGGCACAGATACGCAGTATTTT	CASSQGPGVGTDTQYF
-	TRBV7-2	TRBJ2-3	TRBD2	TGTGCCAGCAGCTTAGCCCATAGCGGGGGGGCTACAGATACGCAGTATTTT	CASSLAHSGGATDTQYF